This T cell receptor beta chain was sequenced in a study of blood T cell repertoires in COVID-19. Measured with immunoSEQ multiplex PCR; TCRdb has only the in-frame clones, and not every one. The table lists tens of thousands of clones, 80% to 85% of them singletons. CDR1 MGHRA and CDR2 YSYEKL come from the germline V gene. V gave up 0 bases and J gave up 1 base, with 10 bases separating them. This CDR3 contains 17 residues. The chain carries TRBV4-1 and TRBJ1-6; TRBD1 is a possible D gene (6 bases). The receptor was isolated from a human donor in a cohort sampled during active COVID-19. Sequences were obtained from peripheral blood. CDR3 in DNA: TGCGCCAGCAGCCAAGAGGGGGCCCAGTCCTATAATTCACCCCTCCACTTT. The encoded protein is CASSQEGAQSYNSPLHF.